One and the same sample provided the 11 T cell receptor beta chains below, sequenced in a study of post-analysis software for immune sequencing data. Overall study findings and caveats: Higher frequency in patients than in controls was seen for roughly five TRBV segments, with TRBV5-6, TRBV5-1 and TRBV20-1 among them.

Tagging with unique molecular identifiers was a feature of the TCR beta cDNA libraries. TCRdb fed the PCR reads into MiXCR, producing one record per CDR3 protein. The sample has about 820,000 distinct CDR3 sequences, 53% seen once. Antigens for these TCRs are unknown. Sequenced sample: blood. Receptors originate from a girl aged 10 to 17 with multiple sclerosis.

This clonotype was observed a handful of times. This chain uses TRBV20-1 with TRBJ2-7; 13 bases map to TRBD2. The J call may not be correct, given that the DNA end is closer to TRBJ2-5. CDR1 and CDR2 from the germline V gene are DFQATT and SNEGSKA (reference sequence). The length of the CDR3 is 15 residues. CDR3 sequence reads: CSARGGLAGLGTQYF. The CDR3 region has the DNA TGCAGTGCTAGAGGGGGACTAGCGGGGCTAGGGACCCAGTACTTC.

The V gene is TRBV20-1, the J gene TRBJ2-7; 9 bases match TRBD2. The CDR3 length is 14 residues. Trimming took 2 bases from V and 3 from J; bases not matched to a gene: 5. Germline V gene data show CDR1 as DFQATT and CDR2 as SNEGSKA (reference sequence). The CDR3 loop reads CSARRAGGVYEQYF. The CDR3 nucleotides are TGCAGTGCTAGACGGGCGGGGGGGGTCTACGAGCAGTACTTC.

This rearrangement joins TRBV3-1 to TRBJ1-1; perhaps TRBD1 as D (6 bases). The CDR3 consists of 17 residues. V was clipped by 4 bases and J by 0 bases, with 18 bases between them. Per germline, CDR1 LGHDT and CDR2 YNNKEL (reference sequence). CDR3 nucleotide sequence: TGTGCCAGCAGCCGGCTTACAGGGTTCGCATTGAACACTGAAGCTTTCTTT. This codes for CASSRLTGFALNTEAFF.

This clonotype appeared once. The CDR3 sequence is CASSPRGSTNEKLFF. The CDR3 DNA is TGTGCCAGCAGCCCCCGTGGAAGCACTAATGAAAAACTGTTTTTT. The rearrangement links TRBV3-1 to TRBJ1-4; D ambiguous. The length of the CDR3 is 15 residues. V was trimmed by 4 bases and J by 2 bases, leaving 11 bases between them. Germline CDR1 LGHDT, CDR2 YNNKEL (reference sequence).

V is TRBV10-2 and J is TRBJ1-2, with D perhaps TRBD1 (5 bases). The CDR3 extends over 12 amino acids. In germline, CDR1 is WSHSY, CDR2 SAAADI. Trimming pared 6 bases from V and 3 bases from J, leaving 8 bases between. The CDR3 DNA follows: TGCGCCAGCAGGGGGACCGACTATGGCTACACCTTC. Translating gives CASRGTDYGYTF.

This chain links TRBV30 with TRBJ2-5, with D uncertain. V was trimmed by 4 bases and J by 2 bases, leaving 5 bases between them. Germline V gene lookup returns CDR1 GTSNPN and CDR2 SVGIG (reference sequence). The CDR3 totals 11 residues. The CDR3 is CAWKQQETQYF. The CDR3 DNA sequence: TGTGCCTGGAAACAACAAGAGACCCAGTACTTC.

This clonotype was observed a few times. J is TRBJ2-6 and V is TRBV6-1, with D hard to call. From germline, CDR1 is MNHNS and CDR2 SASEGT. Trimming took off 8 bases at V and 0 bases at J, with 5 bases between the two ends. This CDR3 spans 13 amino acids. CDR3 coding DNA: TGTGCCAGCTGGTTCTCTGGGGCCAACGTCCTGACTTTC. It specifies CASWFSGANVLTF.

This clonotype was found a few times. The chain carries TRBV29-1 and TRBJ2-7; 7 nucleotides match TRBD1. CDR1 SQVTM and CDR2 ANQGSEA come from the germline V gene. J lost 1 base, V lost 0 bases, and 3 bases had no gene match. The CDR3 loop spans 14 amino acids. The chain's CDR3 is CSVEDRDRSYEQYF. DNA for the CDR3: TGCAGCGTTGAAGATCGGGACAGATCCTACGAGCAGTACTTC.

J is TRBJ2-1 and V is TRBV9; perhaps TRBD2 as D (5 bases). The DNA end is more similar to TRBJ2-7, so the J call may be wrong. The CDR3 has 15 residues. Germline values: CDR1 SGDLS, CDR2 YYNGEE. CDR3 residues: CASSVGELPYNEQYF. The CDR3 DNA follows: TGTGCCAGCAGCGTAGGGGAGCTGCCCTACAATGAGCAGTACTTC.

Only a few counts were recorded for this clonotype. In DNA, the CDR3 is TGTGCCAGCAGCCCGAACGGGTGGAACACTGAAGCTTTCTTT. Translation: CASSPNGWNTEAFF. The rearrangement uses TRBV5-5 and TRBJ1-1; no definite D call. Trimming took off 4 bases at V and 1 base at J, with 11 bases between the two ends. The CDR3 spans 14 residues. The germline V gene encodes CDR1 SGHKS and CDR2 YYEKEE (reference sequence).

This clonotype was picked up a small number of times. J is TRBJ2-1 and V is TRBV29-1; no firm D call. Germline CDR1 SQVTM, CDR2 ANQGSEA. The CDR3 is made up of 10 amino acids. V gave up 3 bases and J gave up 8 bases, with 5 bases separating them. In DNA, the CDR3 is TGCAGCGTTGAGCCCGATGAGCAGTTCTTC. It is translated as CSVEPDEQFF.